These 23 T cell receptor beta chains share one sample of origin, sequenced in a study of vaccination and CD4 T cells after COVID-19. The study sequenced cultured CD4+ T cell DNA using the Oncomine TCR Beta short-read assay. TCRdb redid the calling of the PCR reads with MiXCR, one entry per CDR3 protein. The sample has roughly 8,400 distinct CDR3 sequences, roughly 60% seen once. Treatment here: roughly 10-day PBMC culture with coronavirus spike peptide pools or control peptides (ViraFEST assay). For these receptors, no antigen is known. The material was cultured CD4+ T cells from blood, obtained after SARS-CoV-2 vaccination. These receptors all stem from a human donor with COVID-19.

The J gene is TRBJ2-5, the V gene TRBV25-1, with TRBD2 matching over 7 bases. Per germline, CDR1 MGHDK and CDR2 SYGVNS. This CDR3 comprises 15 residues. V gave up 0 bases and J gave up 5 bases; unmatched junction bases: 6. In nucleotides, the CDR3 is TGTGCCAGCAGTGAATATCGGGGGGACGGGGAGACCCAGTACTTC. It encodes CASSEYRGDGETQYF.

CDR3 protein: CATKDRGDNQPQHF. For the CDR3, the DNA is TGTGCCACCAAGGACAGGGGAGACAATCAGCCCCAGCATTTT. The rearrangement joins TRBV6-1 to TRBJ1-5; 9 bases are a match to TRBD1. CDR3 length: 14 amino acids. Germline-derived CDR1 and CDR2 are MNHNS and SASEGT. V lost 10 bases to trimming and J lost 3 bases; unmatched junction nucleotides: 7.

With regard to this clonotype: This may be a read error: a much more frequent sequence differs by one nucleotide. The V and J genes are TRBV27 and TRBJ2-7; no reliable D call. Germline loops: CDR1 MNHEY, CDR2 SMNVEV (reference sequence). The CDR3 runs 13 residues. The CDR3 sequence is CAGSLSGAYEQYF. CDR3 sequence (DNA): TGTGCCGGCAGTTTATCAGGAGCCTACGAGCAGTACTTC.

The CDR3 protein is CASSFRAGGARMPGELFF. The CDR3 bases are TGTGCCAGCAGCTTCAGAGCCGGGGGAGCCCGTATGCCCGGGGAGCTGTTTTTT. V gene TRBV7-3 combines with J gene TRBJ2-2, with a weak D call TRBD2 (6 bases). The germline V gene encodes CDR1 SGHTA and CDR2 FQGTGA. The CDR3 spans 18 residues. V lost 3 bases and J 6 bases, leaving 23 bases between the germline ends.

The rearrangement links TRBV6-1 to TRBJ1-2, with D perhaps TRBD1 (5 bases). The CDR3 sequence is 14 residues long. Germline CDR1 reads MNHNS; CDR2 reads SASEGT. V lost 5 bases to trimming and J lost 4 bases, with 14 bases between them. CDR3 in amino acids: CASSPGLGAYGYTF. In DNA form, the CDR3 reads TGTGCCAGCAGTCCCGGTTTAGGGGCCTATGGCTACACCTTC.

This sequence joins TRBV7-2 and TRBJ2-7; 9 bases match TRBD2. Per germline, CDR1 SGHTA and CDR2 FQGNSA. There are 16 residues in the CDR3. V lost 0 bases, J lost 4 bases, and 7 bases stayed unmatched. CDR3 sequence (DNA): TGTGCCAGCAGCTTAGCGCCGCCTAGCGGGGTATACGAGCAGTACTTC. Translated: CASSLAPPSGVYEQYF.

This sequence joins TRBV19 and TRBJ1-5; D ambiguous. Germline-derived CDR1 and CDR2 are LNHDA and SQIVND (reference sequence). CDR3 length: 15 residues. The ends were cut back, 5 bases at V and 0 bases at J, with 11 bases in the middle. CDR3 coding DNA: TGTGCCAGTAGTGTGGCCGTGGATAGCAATCAGCCCCAGCATTTT. This sequence encodes CASSVAVDSNQPQHF.

The rearrangement uses TRBV11-3 and TRBJ2-1, with D possibly being TRBD2 (7 bases). The CDR3 is 15 amino acids. Between the trimmed V and J ends, which lost 3 bases and 8 bases, there was a span of 17 bases. The germline gives CDR1 SGHNT, CDR2 YENEEA. In nucleotides, the CDR3 is TGTGCCAGCAGCTTTGGTGGGGGGGCTTCTGATGAGCAGTTCTTC. This gives the protein CASSFGGGASDEQFF.

The chain links TRBV20-1 to TRBJ1-3; D is undetermined. Germline values: CDR1 DFQATT, CDR2 SNEGSKA (reference sequence). V shed 2 bases and J shed 1 base, with 9 bases lying between them. The CDR3 length is 14 residues. The CDR3 spells CSARRTGSGNTIYF. The CDR3 DNA sequence: TGCAGTGCTAGACGAACTGGATCTGGAAACACCATATATTTT.

The genes are TRBV20-1 and TRBJ1-3, with 9 bases matching TRBD1. Germline assignment: CDR1 DFQATT and CDR2 SNEGSKA (reference sequence). V lost 5 bases, J lost 1 base, and 9 bases stayed unmatched. The CDR3 runs to 16 residues. The CDR3 is CSASRTGGLSGNTIYF. The CDR3 bases are TGCAGTGCTTCCCGTACAGGGGGCTTATCTGGAAACACCATATATTTT.

CDR3 coding DNA: TGTGCCAGCAGCCCCCGGGTAGCGGGGGGGCAAGAGACCCAGTACTTC. Its protein is CASSPRVAGGQETQYF. This chain joins TRBV7-2 and TRBJ2-5, with 11 bases fitting TRBD2. Germline V gene sequence: CDR1 SGHTA, CDR2 FQGNSA. Trimming removed 5 bases from V and 2 bases from J; junction bases left unmatched: 7. The CDR3 is 16 residues long.

The genes are TRBV6-1 and TRBJ2-7, with D tentatively TRBD1 (7 bases). V dropped 6 bases and J dropped 3 bases, with 15 bases sitting between them. CDR1 and CDR2 from the germline V gene are MNHNS and SASEGT. This CDR3 region has 14 residues. CDR3 bases: TGTGCCAGCAGGGTTGCGGGACAGTTCTACGAGCAGTACTTC. It is translated as CASRVAGQFYEQYF.

V usage is TRBV19 and J usage is TRBJ2-7; 7 nucleotides match TRBD1. This CDR3 has 15 residues. Unmatched junction bases numbered 11, after V lost 6 bases and J lost 3 bases. Germline V lookup: CDR1 LNHDA, CDR2 SQIVND (reference sequence). The CDR3 bases are TGTGCCAGTAGAGACGGGACAGCCCAGGGCTACGAGCAGTACTTC. Amino acid sequence: CASRDGTAQGYEQYF. The full variable domain, with the rest looked up from reference TRBV19 and TRBJ2-7, is DGGITQSPKYLFRKEGQNVTLSCEQNLNHDAMYWYRQDPGQGLRLIYYSQIVNDFQKGDIAEGYSVSREKKESFPLTVTSAQKNPTAFYLCASRDGTAQGYEQYFGPGTRLTVT.

This clonotype appeared a single time. The rearrangement links TRBV19 to TRBJ2-7; 8 nucleotides line up with TRBD2. The germline V gene encodes CDR1 LNHDA and CDR2 SQIVND (reference sequence). The CDR3 has 14 residues. V lost 5 bases to trimming and J lost 1 base; unmatched junction nucleotides: 4. CDR3 bases: TGTGCCAGTAGTGGAGTAGCGGGGTCCTACGAGCAGTACTTC. Translating it yields CASSGVAGSYEQYF.

In its sample, this clonotype was seen a few times. J is TRBJ1-6 and V is TRBV7-9; D perhaps matches TRBD1 (5 bases). CDR3 size: 14 residues. Looked up from germline, CDR1 is SEHNR and CDR2 is FQNEAQ (reference sequence). The V end was cut by 7 bases, the J end by 10 bases, with 17 bases between. Written as DNA, the CDR3 is TGTGCCAGCAACCACCCCGCAGGGCCCTCACCCCTCCACTTT. It translates to CASNHPAGPSPLHF.

This clonotype showed up just a few times. The rearrangement joins TRBV24-1 to TRBJ1-1; a weak D match, TRBD1 (6 bases). The CDR3 has 15 residues. CDR1 and CDR2 (germline): KGHDR, SFDVKD. Trimming took 7 bases from V and 3 from J, leaving 17 bases between them. The CDR3 loop reads CATRRNRDKDTEAFF. CDR3 coding DNA: TGTGCCACCAGAAGAAACAGGGACAAGGACACTGAAGCTTTCTTT.

Only one count was recorded for this clonotype. The chain combines TRBV6-1 with TRBJ2-2; TRBD2 matches at 13 bases. CDR1 and CDR2 (germline): MNHNS, SASEGT. The CDR3 contains 17 residues. V lost 4 bases to trimming and J lost 4 bases; unmatched junction nucleotides: 6. CDR3 nucleotides: TGTGCCAGCAGTGGGGGACTAGCGGGGTTGGCCACCGGGGAGCTGTTTTTT. Encoded protein: CASSGGLAGLATGELFF.

The chain uses TRBV2 and TRBJ2-1; tentative D call: TRBD1 (5 bases). Germline CDR1 SNHLY, CDR2 FYNNEI. CDR3 size: 15 residues. V lost 8 bases and J 6 bases, leaving 20 bases between the germline ends. The CDR3 spells CASGRYSGQGNEQFF. Here the CDR3 DNA reads TGTGCCAGCGGCCGATATTCAGGGCAAGGCAATGAGCAGTTCTTC.

This sequence joins TRBV14 and TRBJ1-1; 11 bases agree with TRBD1. After removal of 3 bases from V and 1 base from J, the junction contained 7 bases not matched to a gene. There are 17 residues in the CDR3. Germline V CDR1 and CDR2: SGHDN, FVKESK. CDR3 DNA: TGTGCCAGCAGCCAGTCTCGGACAGGGGGCAGGAACACTGAAGCTTTCTTT. Its protein product is CASSQSRTGGRNTEAFF.

The chain couples TRBV2 to TRBJ1-1, with D perhaps matching TRBD1 (5 bases). Trimming took 8 bases from V and 4 from J, leaving 14 bases between them. The CDR3 has 13 amino acids. Looked up from germline, CDR1 is SNHLY and CDR2 is FYNNEI. In DNA form, the CDR3 reads TGTGCCAGCGCGGGGGGATTGGGCACTGAAGCTTTCTTT. Encoded protein: CASAGGLGTEAFF.

Judged by abundance, this clonotype is large. CDR3 sequence: CASSLSERGGRETQYF. The DNA of the CDR3 is TGTGCCAGCAGCTTATCGGAGCGGGGGGGCAGAGAGACCCAGTACTTC. V is TRBV7-2 and J is TRBJ2-5; 10 positions match TRBD2. The CDR3 runs to 16 residues. V dropped 2 bases and J dropped 4; count of bases not matched to a gene: 7. Germline V CDR1 and CDR2: SGHTA, FQGNSA.

CDR3 residues: CASSSADTQYF. The CDR3 DNA sequence: TGTGCCAGCAGCTCCGCAGATACGCAGTATTTT. The gene calls are TRBV7-3 and TRBJ2-3; no reliable D call. Germline loops: CDR1 SGHTA, CDR2 FQGTGA. The CDR3 totals 11 residues. The germline V and J ends were trimmed by 4 bases and 4 bases, with 3 bases remaining between them.

V usage is TRBV7-3 and J usage is TRBJ2-1, with 9 nucleotides matching TRBD2. The CDR3 length is 17 residues. Trimming at V came to 5 bases and at J to 5 bases, leaving 13 bases not matched to a gene. Per the germline V gene, CDR1 is SGHTA and CDR2 is FQGTGA. The CDR3 DNA is TGTGCCAGCAGCCCCGCACATAGCGGGGGTGTGGACAATGAGCAGTTCTTC. Translation: CASSPAHSGGVDNEQFF.